Presented here are 14 T cell receptor beta chains from one specimen sequenced in a study of cytomegalovirus exposure and HLA in healthy donors. With 60 Vbeta and 13 Jbeta primers, the PCR was carried out. Assay used: immunoSEQ multiplex PCR; TCRdb lists only in-frame clones, some missing. This specimen shows roughly 100,000 clones; the ten leading clones hold 3% to 4%. The sequenced material came from PBMCs. The receptor set was obtained from a woman between 25 and 40 years old in good health and CMV-seronegative.

This chain joins TRBV7-2 and TRBJ2-7; 7 positions agree with TRBD1. Germline loops: CDR1 SGHTA, CDR2 FQGNSA. The CDR3 length is 15 residues. V lost 4 bases and J lost 0; bases outside the gene matches: 6. Here the CDR3 DNA reads TGTGCCAGCAGCTCGGGACAGCTAAGCTCCTACGAGCAGTACTTC. Translating it yields CASSSGQLSSYEQYF.

This chain links TRBV6-1 with TRBJ2-2; D is perhaps TRBD1 (7 bases). V shed 0 bases and J shed 4 bases, with 12 bases lying between them. The CDR3 length is 16 residues. Germline CDR1 MNHNS, CDR2 SASEGT. As DNA, the CDR3 is TGTGCCAGCAGTGAAGCCCGACAGGGAGGCACCGGGGAGCTGTTTTTT. This gives the protein CASSEARQGGTGELFF.

V gene TRBV30 combines with J gene TRBJ1-1; D is perhaps TRBD1 (5 bases). The germline V and J ends were trimmed by 1 base and 3 bases, with 9 bases remaining between them. The CDR3 is 13 residues long. CDR1 and CDR2 (germline): GTSNPN, SVGIG (reference sequence). In DNA form, the CDR3 reads TGTGCCTGGAGTGCGGGGGTATACACTGAAGCTTTCTTT. It yields the protein CAWSAGVYTEAFF.

In DNA form, the CDR3 reads TGTGCCAGCAGTGAGGAGCAGTTCGACCCAGATACGCAGTATTTT. Translation gives CASSEEQFDPDTQYF. This sequence joins TRBV2 and TRBJ2-3; D remains ambiguous. V was pared by 3 bases and J by 4 bases, with 14 bases between. Germline V gene lookup returns CDR1 SNHLY and CDR2 FYNNEI. The CDR3 is 15 residues long.

This chain uses TRBV4-1 with TRBJ2-2; a possible D gene is TRBD2 (7 bases). Germline V gene sequence: CDR1 MGHRA, CDR2 YSYEKL. V gave up 0 bases and J gave up 7 bases, with 18 bases separating them. The CDR3 has 17 residues. The CDR3 coding sequence is TGCGCCAGCAGCCAAGAGGGGGGGGCGGGTGGAGGCGGGGAGCTGTTTTTT. Translating it yields CASSQEGGAGGGGELFF.

The CDR3 is CARSTGGRAGANVLTF. In nucleotides, the CDR3 is TGTGCCAGGTCGACAGGGGGCAGGGCTGGGGCCAACGTCCTGACTTTC. The rearrangement links TRBV2 to TRBJ2-6, with 10 bases identical to TRBD1. The CDR3 consists of 16 residues. The germline CDR1 and CDR2 sequences are SNHLY and FYNNEI. V shed 9 bases, J shed 2 bases, and the junction held 7 bases outside the gene matches.

The chain recombines TRBV6-1 with TRBJ2-7, with 7 bases matching TRBD2. Germline V gene sequence: CDR1 MNHNS, CDR2 SASEGT. The CDR3 totals 16 residues. V was pared by 2 bases and J by 3 bases, with 10 bases of the junction left unmatched. Written as DNA, the CDR3 is TGTGCCAGCAGTGAATGGGGGTCGGGCGGGGGCTACGAGCAGTACTTC. Protein product: CASSEWGSGGGYEQYF.

The chain joins TRBV6-4 to TRBJ2-1, with 14 bases aligning to TRBD2. Germline trimming cut 9 bases from V and 7 bases from J; bases unmatched to any gene: 8. CDR1 MRHNA and CDR2 SNTAGT come from the germline V gene. The CDR3 has 15 amino acids. CDR3 in DNA: TGTGCCAGTCAAAACGGGACTAGCGGGAGTAATGAGCAGTTCTTC. It yields the protein CASQNGTSGSNEQFF.

The J gene is TRBJ2-7, the V gene TRBV6-5; TRBD1 might be the D (7 bases). Germline V gene data show CDR1 as MNHEY and CDR2 as SVGAGI. The CDR3 loop spans 15 amino acids. With 0 bases removed from V and 4 bases from J, the gap between germline ends came to 13 bases. CDR3 sequence (DNA): TGTGCCAGCAGTTACTCGACCAGGGGGGAATACGAGCAGTACTTC. Translation: CASSYSTRGEYEQYF.

The rearrangement uses TRBV5-1 and TRBJ1-5, with TRBD1 identical over 9 bases. The CDR3 has 15 amino acids. Germline lookup yields CDR1 SGHRS and CDR2 YFSETQ. After removal of 4 bases from V and 7 bases from J, the junction contained 9 bases not matched to a gene. The CDR3 here is CASSPGTGTEQPQHF. As DNA, the CDR3 is TGCGCCAGCAGCCCCGGGACAGGGACGGAACAGCCCCAGCATTTT.

The V gene is TRBV28, the J gene TRBJ1-2, with D perhaps TRBD1 (6 bases). This CDR3 spans 14 amino acids. V lost 2 bases and J lost 4, with 11 bases in between. Germline V gives CDR1 MDHEN, CDR2 SYDVKM. DNA for the CDR3: TGTGCCAGCAGTTTACAGGACAGCACCTATGGCTACACCTTC. Amino acids: CASSLQDSTYGYTF.

V is TRBV15 and J is TRBJ2-7, with 7 bases identical to TRBD1. Germline V CDR1 and CDR2: LNHNV, YYDKDF (reference sequence). The CDR3 extends over 13 amino acids. With V trimmed by 2 bases and J by 6 bases, 4 bases remained unmatched. The CDR3 loop reads CATSRRQGTEQYF. Here the CDR3 DNA reads TGTGCCACCAGCAGAAGACAGGGAACCGAGCAGTACTTC.

The chain carries TRBV9 and TRBJ1-1; no definite D call. Germline values: CDR1 SGDLS, CDR2 YYNGEE. The CDR3 loop spans 13 amino acids. V was shortened by 0 bases and J by 5 bases, with 8 bases between the two germline ends. In nucleotides, the CDR3 is TGTGCCAGCAGCGTAGCGTTCCGGACTGAAGCTTTCTTT. Residues: CASSVAFRTEAFF.

This chain uses TRBV2 with TRBJ2-1, with a weak D call TRBD2 (6 bases). CDR3 length: 15 residues. The V gene lost 6 bases and the J gene lost 3 bases, with 15 bases spanning the gap. Germline V gene data show CDR1 as SNHLY and CDR2 as FYNNEI. The CDR3 DNA reads TGTGCCAGCAGCATCGGGAGACAGAGCTACAATGAGCAGTTCTTC. Amino acids: CASSIGRQSYNEQFF.